The 24 T cell receptor beta chains given below trace back to one sample, sequenced in a study of esophageal squamous cell carcinoma under preoperative chemotherapy. MiXCR, applied by TCRdb to the PCR reads, yields one record per CDR3 protein. The table has around 19,000 distinct CDR3 sequences, approximately 44% seen once. Time point described: after preoperative PTX-NDP chemotherapy. The specimen was collected from a patient given preoperative chemotherapy. These receptors originate from a human donor with esophageal squamous cell carcinoma. The donor label of this sample is uncertain.

This clonotype is medium-sized by share. This sequence joins TRBV7-2 and TRBJ1-1, with D uncertain. Trimming shortened V by 1 base and J by 7 bases, and 10 bases separated the two germline ends. Germline CDR1 reads SGHTA; CDR2 reads FQGNSA. The CDR3 covers 13 residues. This CDR3 reads CASSLVTSREAFF. In DNA form, the CDR3 reads TGTGCCAGCAGCTTAGTGACAAGCCGTGAAGCTTTCTTT.

This clonotype was seen only a few times. This may come from a read error, since a much larger clone is one base off. The chain combines TRBV7-2 with TRBJ2-1, with D perhaps TRBD2 (7 bases). CDR3 size: 15 residues. Germline loops: CDR1 SGHTA, CDR2 FQGNSA. Trimming shortened V by 9 bases and J by 10 bases, and 25 bases separated the two germline ends. This CDR3 reads CARRGGGAGVYEQFF. DNA of the CDR3: TGTGCCAGGAGGGGGGGGGGGGCGGGAGTCTACGAGCAGTTCTTC. Together with reference TRBV7-2 and TRBJ2-1, the CDR3 gives the full variable domain: GAGVSQSPSNKVTEKGKDVELRCDPISGHTALYWYRQSLGQGLEFLIYFQGNSAPDKSGLPSDRFSAERTGGSVSTLTIQRTQQEDSAVYLCARRGGGAGVYEQFFGPGTRLTVL.

This clonotype was detected only a few times. The chain carries TRBV7-8 and TRBJ2-7; 7 bases line up with TRBD1. The trim removed 2 bases at V and 4 bases at J, leaving 8 bases unmatched. This CDR3 has 15 residues. Germline CDR1 and CDR2: SGHVS and FQNEAQ. The CDR3: CASSLRQGPFYEQYF. In nucleotides, the CDR3 is TGTGCCAGCAGCTTAAGACAGGGACCGTTTTACGAGCAGTACTTC.

This clonotype was observed many times. This chain uses TRBV7-2 with TRBJ2-7; D call uncertain. V was cut by 0 bases and J by 1 base, with 4 bases left in between. The CDR3 consists of 13 residues. The germline V gene encodes CDR1 SGHTA and CDR2 FQGNSA. The CDR3 reads CASSLALSYEQYF. Here the CDR3 DNA reads TGTGCCAGCAGCTTAGCCTTATCCTACGAGCAGTACTTC.

The V and J genes are TRBV7-2 and TRBJ2-7; D is possibly TRBD1 (6 bases). Trimming cost V 5 bases and J 3 bases, with 11 bases left between them. CDR3 length equals 13 residues. Germline V lookup: CDR1 SGHTA, CDR2 FQGNSA. The CDR3, as DNA: TGTGCCAGCAGCCCCTCGACAGGCTACGAGCAGTACTTC. This encodes CASSPSTGYEQYF.

The table lists this clonotype with a few counts. The chain has TRBV7-2 and TRBJ2-3, with 7 bases fitting TRBD2. Germline V gene sequence: CDR1 SGHTA, CDR2 FQGNSA. V shed 0 bases, J shed 5 bases, and the junction held 2 bases outside the gene matches. The CDR3 spans 14 residues. Here the CDR3 reads CASSLATSVDTQYF. The CDR3, as DNA: TGTGCCAGCAGCTTAGCCACTAGCGTAGATACGCAGTATTTT.

The rearrangement joins TRBV7-8 to TRBJ2-4; D is possibly TRBD1 (6 bases). Trimming pared 5 bases from V and 10 bases from J, leaving 21 bases between. CDR1 and CDR2 from the germline V gene are SGHVS and FQNEAQ. The CDR3 has 15 amino acids. The CDR3, as DNA: TGTGCCAGCAGCCGAGGGCCAGGGGAGAGAAATATTCAGTACTTC. This encodes CASSRGPGERNIQYF.

This clonotype was counted only a few times. The gene calls are TRBV7-2 and TRBJ2-3, with D unclear. CDR3 length equals 14 residues. Germline CDR1 is SGHTA and CDR2 is FQGNSA. V was cut by 7 bases and J by 0 bases, with 11 bases left in between. The CDR3, as DNA: TGTGCCAGCACCATTCCCGGGAGCACAGATACGCAGTATTTT. Translation gives CASTIPGSTDTQYF.

V usage is TRBV27 and J usage is TRBJ2-5, with 13 bases lining up with TRBD2. CDR3 length: 15 amino acids. Germline CDR1 MNHEY, CDR2 SMNVEV (reference sequence). With 5 bases clipped from V and 10 bases from J, the junction kept 10 bases outside the gene matches. The CDR3 region is CASSRSGTSGAFQYF. CDR3 coding DNA: TGTGCCAGCAGTAGATCCGGGACTAGCGGGGCGTTCCAGTACTTC.

The genes are TRBV7-2 and TRBJ2-5; D is ambiguous. The J call is doubtful: the DNA matches TRBJ2-7 better. This CDR3 has 12 residues. The germline V gene has CDR1 SGHTA and CDR2 FQGNSA. The CDR3 region is CASGRQAYEQYF. For the CDR3, the DNA is TGTGCCAGCGGCCGCCAGGCGTACGAGCAGTACTTC.

The V gene is TRBV7-7, the J gene TRBJ2-7, with 12 bases that match TRBD2. The J call is doubtful: the DNA matches TRBJ2-5 better. Germline CDR1 is SSHAT and CDR2 is FNYEAQ (reference sequence). This CDR3 has 15 amino acids. This CDR3 is CASSSLAGGKETQYF. CDR3 DNA: TGTGCCAGCAGCTCGCTAGCGGGAGGGAAAGAGACCCAGTACTTC.

This clonotype has ten or more counts. The chain combines TRBV7-2 with TRBJ2-3; 10 nucleotides match TRBD2. The CDR3 has 19 amino acids. Germline V gene data show CDR1 as SGHTA and CDR2 as FQGNSA. V lost 1 base, J lost 3 bases, and 13 bases stayed unmatched. The CDR3 DNA sequence: TGTGCCAGCAGCTTAGAGGTGGGGCGTAGCGGGAGGTCAACAGATACGCAGTATTTT. As protein: CASSLEVGRSGRSTDTQYF.

A few counts support this clonotype. One end of the junction does not line up with germline, which may come from a read error. The chain's CDR3 is CASSFSLGGDSDTQYF. The CDR3 DNA follows: TGTGCCAGCAGTTTCAGCTTAGGGGGGGACTCAGATACGCAGTACTTT. V and J are TRBV27 and TRBJ2-3; possibly TRBD2 for D (7 bases). Germline V CDR1 and CDR2: MNHEY, SMNVEV (reference sequence). This CDR3 contains 16 residues.

This clonotype appeared many times. This chain joins TRBV5-1 and TRBJ2-1, with 8 bases that match TRBD2. The CDR3 contains 15 residues. J was trimmed by 5 bases and V by 1 base; bases with no gene match: 5. CDR1 and CDR2 (germline): SGHRS, YFSETQ. The CDR3 DNA is TGCGCCAGCAGCTTGCATAGCGGGATCAACAATGAGCAGTTCTTC. Amino acids: CASSLHSGINNEQFF.

With regard to this clonotype: The junction departs from germline at one end; a sequencing error may be responsible. The J gene is TRBJ2-3, the V gene TRBV7-2; tentatively, D is TRBD1 or TRBD2 (7 bases each). Germline V lookup: CDR1 SGHTA, CDR2 FQGNSA. The CDR3 covers 16 residues. The chain's CDR3 is CASSAPGGGGTDTQYF. CDR3 in DNA: TGTGCGAGCAGCGCACCAGGGGGGGGAGGCACAGATACGCAGTATTTT.

This clonotype is deemed medium-sized (0.01 to 0.1%). The chain couples TRBV6-6 to TRBJ2-5; possible D gene TRBD2, 5 bases. This CDR3 has 13 amino acids. Trimming took 2 bases from V and 5 from J, leaving 9 bases between them. Germline CDR1 reads MNHNY; CDR2 reads SVGAGI (reference sequence). CDR3 sequence (DNA): TGTGCCAGCAGTTACGGGCCGGGGGAGACCCAGTACTTC. Its translation is CASSYGPGETQYF.

V gene TRBV7-2 combines with J gene TRBJ1-4; maybe TRBD1 (5 bases). V was trimmed by 4 bases and J by 4 bases, leaving 10 bases between them. The CDR3 contains 14 residues. From germline, CDR1 is SGHTA and CDR2 FQGNSA. Here the CDR3 reads CASSSQAGNEKLFF. The CDR3 DNA reads TGTGCCAGCAGCTCACAGGCGGGTAATGAAAAACTGTTTTTT.

This clonotype was seen ten or more times. A much more abundant neighbour one base away suggests this may be a read error. V is TRBV7-6 and J is TRBJ2-1, with unresolved D. Per germline, CDR1 SGHVS and CDR2 FNYEAQ. The CDR3 has 17 residues. Trimming shortened V by 3 bases and J by 13 bases, and 28 bases separated the two germline ends. The CDR3 DNA reads TGTGCCAGCAGCTTTCCGACCTGGGATCAGAGCTCGGAGACCCAGTTCTTC. Protein sequence: CASSFPTWDQSSETQFF.

The chain recombines TRBV7-2 with TRBJ2-3; 7 nucleotides agree with TRBD1. The length of the CDR3 is 15 residues. The germline CDR1 and CDR2 sequences are SGHTA and FQGNSA. The CDR3 protein is CGRGLGGRSQETQYF. CDR3 in DNA: TGTGGCAGGGGGTTAGGGGGCCGTAGCCAAGAGACGCAGTATTTT.

The gene calls are TRBV7-3 and TRBJ2-3; D gene unclear. Judging by the DNA end, TRBJ2-7 fits better; the J call may be wrong. CDR1 SGHTA and CDR2 FQGTGA come from the germline V gene. The CDR3 is made up of 13 amino acids. CDR3 in amino acids: CASSLIDPDTQYF. CDR3 nucleotide sequence: TGTGCCAGCAGCTTAATTGACCCAGATACGCAGTACTTC.

This chain connects TRBV6-4 to TRBJ2-1; possible D gene TRBD2, 6 bases. CDR3 length equals 16 residues. V was cut by 5 bases and J by 6 bases, with 20 bases left in between. Per germline, CDR1 MRHNA and CDR2 SNTAGT. CDR3 sequence: CASSTSRGIRINEQFF. The CDR3 bases are TGTGCCAGCAGTACCTCCCGGGGGATTCGTATCAATGAGCAGTTCTTC.

Concerning this clonotype: This is likely a read error, given that the CDR3 carries no conserved phenylalanine or tryptophan at its end. The chain has TRBV7-2 and TRBJ2-1; tentatively, D is TRBD2 (7 bases). Germline CDR1 and CDR2: SGHTA and FQGNSA. This CDR3 region has 16 residues. The germline V and J ends were trimmed by 5 bases and 4 bases, with 18 bases remaining between them. The DNA of the CDR3 is TGTGCCAGCAGCCGTGGAGGAGCGGGACAATACAATGAGCAGTTCTTG. It yields the protein CASSRGGAGQYNEQFL.

This clonotype was recorded a few times. The chain combines TRBV12-3 or TRBV12-4 with TRBJ2-1; D ambiguous. Trimming cost V 6 bases and J 7 bases, with 10 bases left between them. The CDR3 covers 12 residues. The CDR3 reads CASSPNRNEQFF. For the CDR3, the DNA is TGTGCCAGCAGCCCCAACAGAAATGAGCAGTTCTTC.

The chain is built from TRBV7-2 and TRBJ2-5, with D possibly TRBD2 on 7 matching bases. The V gene's germline CDR1 is SGHTA and CDR2 FQGNSA. The CDR3 extends over 16 amino acids. Trimming removed 6 bases at V and 3 bases at J, with 20 bases between. The CDR3 coding sequence is TGTGCCAGCAGGGGGGGGGGGGGCCGGAGGGAAGAGACCCAGTACTTC. This codes for CASRGGGGRREETQYF.